Each of the 10 T cell receptor beta chains below was sequenced from the same sample in a study of blood T cells in healthy people across ages. Through a sample-barcoded 5' primer and a J-beta primer mix, a second PCR was run for roughly 6 to 12 cycles. Each CDR3 protein gets one entry after TCRdb re-called the 5' RACE reads with MiXCR. The sample lists roughly 800,000 distinct CDR3 sequences, around a quarter occurring once. These data are also associated with another study on T cells of mothers and their children.

The sequenced material came from blood. These receptor sequences come from a boy aged 5-17 years in good health.

This chain connects TRBV24-1 to TRBJ2-1, with 7 bases lining up with TRBD1. Per germline, CDR1 KGHDR and CDR2 SFDVKD. Germline trimming cut 2 bases from V and 3 bases from J; bases unmatched to any gene: 9. The CDR3 runs to 17 residues. CDR3 coding DNA: TGTGCCACCAGTGATTCTAGGACAGGACACTTCTACAATGAGCAGTTCTTC. This gives the protein CATSDSRTGHFYNEQFF.

V usage is TRBV5-1 and J usage is TRBJ1-1; 10 nucleotides agree with TRBD1. The germline CDR1 and CDR2 sequences are SGHRS and YFSETQ. J gave up 11 bases and V 0 bases, and 4 bases lay outside the gene matches. The CDR3 extends over 13 amino acids. The CDR3 loop reads CASSLGQGAVAFF. CDR3 nucleotides: TGCGCCAGCAGCTTGGGACAGGGGGCGGTGGCTTTCTTT.

This clonotype was seen a few times. The chain combines TRBV29-1 with TRBJ2-7, with a tentative D call TRBD1 (5 bases). The germline V gene encodes CDR1 SQVTM and CDR2 ANQGSEA. The CDR3 is 12 amino acids. Trimming left V 2 bases short and J 3 bases short, with 8 bases between. CDR3 amino acids: CSVESRGYEQYF. The CDR3 DNA reads as TGCAGCGTTGAATCTAGGGGCTACGAGCAGTACTTC.

This chain links TRBV28 with TRBJ1-1, with 7 nucleotides matching TRBD1. J lost 11 bases, V lost 2 bases, and 5 bases had no gene match. Germline assignment: CDR1 MDHEN and CDR2 SYDVKM. The CDR3 has 12 residues. The CDR3 loop reads CASSLDRDGAFF. In nucleotides, the CDR3 is TGTGCCAGCAGTTTAGACAGGGACGGGGCTTTCTTT.

Only a few counts were recorded for this clonotype. The genes are TRBV24-1 and TRBJ2-2; TRBD2 aligns across 7 bases. With 0 bases clipped from V and 6 bases from J, the junction kept 3 bases outside the gene matches. Germline CDR1 KGHDR, CDR2 SFDVKD. The CDR3 is 15 amino acids. The CDR3 region is CATSDLRAGAGELFF. The DNA for the CDR3 is TGTGCCACCAGTGATTTGCGGGCGGGGGCCGGGGAGCTGTTTTTT.

CDR3 nucleotides: TGTGCCTTGACAGGGGGCGCGTTACGAACTTTCTTT. This sequence encodes CALTGGALRTFF. This sequence joins TRBV30 and TRBJ1-1; 10 nucleotides match TRBD1. The CDR3 runs to 12 residues. CDR1 and CDR2 (germline): GTSNPN, SVGIG (reference sequence). The junction had 11 bases not matched to a gene; V was cut back by 7 bases and J by 12 bases.

The chain is built from TRBV7-3 and TRBJ1-4; D call uncertain. Trimming took off 2 bases at V and 8 bases at J, with 9 bases between the two ends. This CDR3 contains 13 residues. CDR1 and CDR2 (germline): SGHTA, FQGTGA. CDR3 DNA: TGTGCCAGCAGCTTATCTCTGGGGGAAAAACTGTTTTTT. Translated, it gives CASSLSLGEKLFF. The full variable domain, with the rest looked up from reference TRBV7-3 and TRBJ1-4, is GAGVSQTPSNKVTEKGKYVELRCDPISGHTALYWYRQSLGQGPEFLIYFQGTGAADDSGLPNDRFFAVRPEGSVSTLKIQRTERGDSAVYLCASSLSLGEKLFFGSGTQLSVL.

V gene TRBV9 combines with J gene TRBJ2-7; 8 bases fit TRBD1. CDR1 and CDR2 (germline): SGDLS, YYNGEE. V lost 3 bases to trimming and J lost 0 bases; unmatched junction nucleotides: 8. The CDR3 has 16 amino acids. CDR3: CASSGGPGGFSYEQYF. The CDR3 DNA is TGTGCCAGCAGCGGCGGACCAGGGGGCTTCTCCTACGAGCAGTACTTC.

The rearrangement links TRBV20-1 to TRBJ2-2; TRBD1 matches at 8 bases. V shed 0 bases and J 1 base; nucleotides not matched to a gene: 7. Germline V gene sequence: CDR1 DFQATT, CDR2 SNEGSKA (reference sequence). This CDR3 region has 17 residues. The DNA of the CDR3 is TGCAGTGCTAGAGATTATTCCGGGACAGGGAACACCGGGGAGCTGTTTTTT. Protein: CSARDYSGTGNTGELFF.

This clonotype was seen more than once but under ten times. The gene calls are TRBV20-1 and TRBJ2-3; D remains ambiguous. Germline CDR1 and CDR2: DFQATT and SNEGSKA (reference sequence). The CDR3 length is 13 residues. Trimming removed 4 bases at V and 5 bases at J, with 13 bases between. Here the CDR3 DNA reads TGCAGTGCTATCCCGTCGAAGAAAGATACGCAGTATTTT. It is translated as CSAIPSKKDTQYF.